This T cell receptor (beta chain) is from a study of cytomegalovirus exposure and HLA in healthy donors (dated by TCRdb to 2016 to 2017). For the wider study: In an earlier analysis of approximately 500 of the donors, approximately 260 Gb of sequence data and about 110 million unique TCR beta sequences from 180 million or so T cells were reported. Among roughly 370 genotyped donors of the cohort, an average of about 240,000 unique TCR beta nucleotide sequences were sequenced per donor, around a sixth of them non-productive. Of the roughly 400 genotyped donors, approximately 82% fell in the genetic ancestry cluster associated with self-reported Caucasian donors. An earlier analysis of fewer than 750 of the donors used high-throughput TCR beta sequencing to judge whether each TCR beta V gene segment behaved as functional or pseudogenic. A handful of DR-DQ haplotypes were handled as single units for association and clustering because linkage in the cohort was strong. A separate validation cohort of about 110 different subjects was used in addition to the roughly 620-subject first cohort. A later genetic analysis took genome-wide SNP genotypes for about 60% of the roughly 670 donors and used that subset as a discovery cohort. Class I and class II HLA loci were covered by the typing at four-digit resolution. Alongside the repertoire data, information on donor age, sex, ethnicity and CMV serostatus was compiled. The T cell repertoires of 666 subjects were profiled by immunosequencing and related to cytomegalovirus serostatus. A later analysis re-analyzed previously published TCR beta repertoires from 666 donors and added high-resolution HLA genotyping to study TCR occurrence patterns. Every discovery cohort repertoire had been produced on one sequencing platform. The study combined high-throughput TCR immunosequencing, statistical association of individual TCRs with disease status, and machine learning to predict cytomegalovirus infection status. The study aimed to test whether signatures of past pathogen exposure could be identified by cataloging public T cell receptors. About 280 gigabases of sequencing data and about 92 million unique TCR sequences made up an early release that covered 640 HLA-typed donors. In the later analysis, no new phenotypic data were used to find candidate immune exposures; instead, reliance was placed on TCR beta sequences and their occurrence across donors. The number of typed donors differed by locus: about 629-630 for A, B, C, DRB1 and DQB1; approximately 530 for DQA1; around 610 for DPA1; and 400 to 480 for DPB1. Findings and caveats that apply to the study as a whole: In a later genetic analysis, a missense DCLRE1C variant was associated with V-gene and J-gene trimming of TCR beta chains, and the association was replicated in an independent cohort. A group of highly shared sequence variants was considered likely to be a technical artifact of the sequencing pipeline. CMV serostatus was the only immune exposure information available for the cohort. Presence/absence analyses assumed roughly uniform sequencing depth across donors, an assumption that may not hold. The cohort was sequenced for TCR beta chains only, and without alpha or paired-chain data the features that could be detected were limited. The earlier analysis of 587 of the donors excluded some 15 rarely observed V segments, including chromosome 9 orphons, because counts were too low. Several of the top co-occurrence clusters appeared to be linked to parvovirus B19, influenza, CMV and Epstein-Barr virus, according to a later analysis. Cytomegalovirus status was reported to be diagnosed by the classifier with high specificity and sensitivity in both the original and validation cohorts. In an earlier analysis of 450 to 750 of the donors, most TCR beta V segments appeared in productive rearrangements about 87% or about 30% of the time, broadly matching IMGT annotations. Strong co-occurrence of HLA alleles, especially DR and DQ, made assigning TCR associations to individual alleles difficult. A further reported finding was that TCR beta sequences accurately predicted the HLA-A and HLA-B alleles for most subjects in the first cohort. In a later analysis, HLA-associated TCR beta chains were found to be more clonally expanded and to have lower generation probabilities than equally common non-associated chains. Compared with the roughly 700-donor mean, donors in an Asian-associated ancestry cluster had fewer N-insertions in productive TCRs, according to a later genetic analysis. Because HLA typing was missing for some donors at each locus, association tests included only the typed subset. In a later analysis, the rate of TCR association differed among HLA loci, with DRB1 alleles having the most associated TCRs and HLA-C alleles having the fewest. In vitro tests confirmed that a few of the cytomegalovirus-associated TCR beta chains recognize cytomegalovirus antigens. According to the authors, the approach could potentially be generalized to other disease states and immunological phenotypes. Linkage disequilibrium might explain the correlated functional status among segregating V segments, but an unknown experimental factor could not be excluded. Because the 87-base-pair reads could not distinguish some IMGT-functional V segments, including TRBV6-2 and TRBV6-3, those segments were excluded. In the study, around 150 TCR beta chains were listed as associated with cytomegalovirus. A later analysis associated 16,951 TCR beta sequences with specific HLA alleles at a false discovery rate of 0.05. According to a later analysis, most CMV-associated TCR beta chains appeared to be HLA-restricted, and the HLA associations seemed to be driven largely by CMV exposure. While some public TCRs were present in many individuals, most TCR sequences turned up only very rarely across donors.

A distance of 17 bases separates the germline ends of V and J, which lose 3 bases and 8 bases respectively. The CDR3, from cysteine to phenylalanine, totals 16 residues. Here the CDR3 DNA is all that survives: 48 bases in frame from base 1. Sequences LNHDA (CDR1) and SQIVND (CDR2) are obtained from the germline V gene (reference sequence). The method behind the library was the immunoSEQ multiplex PCR assay. For the multiplex PCR, a mixture combining 60 forward primers for TCR Vbeta segments and 13 reverse primers for TCR Jbeta segments was used. A multiplex PCR assay on genomic DNA amplified the CDR3 region of rearranged TCR beta genes. Amplified TCR beta libraries were sequenced as 87-base-pair reads on the Illumina HiSeq System. The study's own analysis went as follows. A later analysis counted tens of millions of unique TCR beta chains across the 666 repertoires, and some 11 million of these chains were shared by at least two donors. Raw reads were error-corrected and collapsed into unique sequences with a nearest-neighbor algorithm that merged closely related sequences to remove PCR and sequencing errors. Alignment of CDR3 sequences to IMGT reference sequences was used to assign V, D and J gene segments. Each retained sequence needed at least a six-nucleotide match to both a V gene segment and a J gene segment. A rearrangement was called productive if the CDR3 had no stop codons and remained in frame with V and J, and every other rearrangement was called non-productive. CDR3 was defined by IMGT convention, running from the second conserved V-encoded cysteine to the conserved J-encoded phenylalanine. In an earlier analysis of more than 550 of the donors, sequences lacking an unambiguous match to a single V gene segment were excluded. An earlier analysis of fewer than 750 of the donors classified V segments as functional when productive rearrangements were above 56.7% and as segregating when the standard deviation between donors was above 5%. A statistical classification framework was built to diagnose cytomegalovirus status from the catalog of TCR beta chain sequences. In a later analysis, TCR nucleotide sequences were compared against IMGT/GENE-DB human TR gene sequences so that V and J genes could be assigned. A later analysis assigned CDR3 sequences and most-parsimonious VDJ recombination scenarios with the TCRdist pipeline. A later analysis defined each TCR beta chain by its CDR3 amino acid sequence plus V-gene family, and excluded reads lacking a unique V-gene family. In a later analysis, 450 to 600 highly shared, low-generation-probability nucleotide sequences were removed to address suspected cross-contamination and a sequencing artifact. In a later analysis, a clonal expansion index for each public chain was calculated from normalized within-repertoire ranks of inferred template counts. In a later analysis, generation probabilities were computed using a VDJ recombination model fitted to out-of-frame rearrangements, and the results were checked against IGoR. In a later analysis, hypergeometric tests were used to score TCR-TCR, TCR-HLA and TCR-CMV co-occurrence, with a repertoire-size bias correction applied to TCR pairs. In a later analysis, false discovery rates were estimated by permuting HLA or CMV assignments 20 times. A later analysis grouped co-occurring TCRs with DBSCAN, adding TCRdist sequence similarity when clustering within HLA-allele-positive subsets. Repertoires with fewer than 30,000 or more than 120,000 public chains, plus five repertoires with anomalous nucleotide sharing, were excluded from co-occurrence clustering. TCRdb obtained this table from immuneACCESS and retained in-frame rearrangements with V and J assigned. These tables miss some clones; where compared with another copy, unresolved V genes account for less than half of the shortfall, and the remainder is unexplained. The DNA gave D and trimming, while V, J and clone size come from that table. The table for this sample lists tens of thousands of clones; roughly 66% of them were counted only once. Around 2.3% of the sample is held by the ten biggest clonotypes.

The cohort consisted of 670 or so healthy bone marrow donors. At the time of sampling, every cohort member was nominally healthy, though immune exposures that went unrecorded were likely present. The donor was CMV seronegative and belonged to the group of more than 300 seronegative cohort members. A peripheral blood sample was collected from each donor, and TCR beta sequencing was performed on peripheral blood mononuclear cells. The Qiagen DNeasy Blood Extraction Kit was used to extract genomic DNA from the blood cell samples. A remark on this clone: Its antigen remains undetermined. Per-base quality was not reported, and no clone a single base away is much larger than it.

The source material was PBMCs. This TCR was recovered from a young man in good health and CMV-seronegative. Recombination connected TRBV19 to TRBJ1-6, with TRBD1 perhaps the D gene, on 6 matching bases. The nucleotide sequence reads TGTGCCAGTAGTATTTGGGGCAGGGGAATTCATTCACCCCTCCACTTT. It is translated as CASSIWGRGIHSPLHF.